These 25 T cell receptor beta chains came from one sample sequenced in a study of identical twins. TCRdb independently ran MiXCR on the 5' RACE reads; one entry per CDR3 protein. This sample has under 900,000 distinct CDR3 sequences; 12% occur once, and the top ten carry about 1.5%. This sample was shared with a second study, whose subject was yellow fever vaccine responses in identical twins.

The sample consisted of PBMCs. These receptors originate from a woman younger than 30 in good health.

The V gene is TRBV4-1, the J gene TRBJ1-3; no reliable D call. The CDR3 is 15 amino acids. CDR1 is MGHRA, CDR2 YSYEKL, per germline. Trimming removed 1 base at V and 2 bases at J, with 9 bases between. The CDR3 spells CASSQVYSTGNTIYF. The CDR3 nucleotides are TGCGCCAGCAGCCAAGTGTATAGTACTGGAAACACCATATATTTT.

V is TRBV27 and J is TRBJ2-7, with 7 bases matching TRBD1. Trimming cost V 0 bases and J 4 bases; bases outside gene matches: 3. CDR1 and CDR2 (germline): MNHEY, SMNVEV (reference sequence). The CDR3 runs 14 residues. CDR3 bases: TGTGCCAGCAGTTTATCCAGGGGGTTTTACGAGCAGTACTTC. Protein: CASSLSRGFYEQYF.

This clonotype appeared many times. The chain links TRBV9 to TRBJ1-2, with 8 bases matching TRBD1. Losses at the gene ends were 3 bases for V and 3 bases for J; bases not matched to a gene: 7. CDR3 length: 15 residues. The germline V gene encodes CDR1 SGDLS and CDR2 YYNGEE. The DNA of the CDR3 is TGTGCCAGCAGCGAGAGAACAGGGGGGCACTATGGCTACACCTTC. This translates into CASSERTGGHYGYTF.

The sample holds a few counts of this clonotype. The chain combines TRBV12-3 or TRBV12-4 with TRBJ2-1, with 10 positions matching TRBD1. This CDR3 contains 15 residues. J was trimmed by 7 bases and V by 5 bases; bases with no gene match: 8. CDR3 sequence reads: CASSPRTGGNNEQFF. In DNA, the CDR3 is TGTGCCAGCAGTCCCCGGACAGGGGGGAATAATGAGCAGTTCTTC.

V usage is TRBV12-3 or TRBV12-4 and J usage is TRBJ2-2; TRBD1 matches at 11 bases. The CDR3 has 16 residues. V lost 8 bases to trimming and J lost 4 bases; unmatched junction nucleotides: 9. Here the CDR3 DNA reads TGTGCCAGCCGGGGACAGGGGGGTCCCTTCACCGGGGAGCTGTTTTTT. Translated: CASRGQGGPFTGELFF.

Only a few counts were recorded for this clonotype. The chain recombines TRBV28 with TRBJ2-1; 13 nucleotides match TRBD2. The CDR3 length is 16 residues. V shed 5 bases and J 4 bases; nucleotides not matched to a gene: 5. Germline CDR1 reads MDHEN; CDR2 reads SYDVKM. CDR3 DNA: TGTGCCAGCAGTCTTTGGGGACTAGCGGGATACAATGAGCAGTTCTTC. Residues: CASSLWGLAGYNEQFF.

The genes are TRBV6-5 and TRBJ1-1, with 8 bases that match TRBD1. With V trimmed by 2 bases and J by 5 bases, 7 bases remained unmatched. CDR1 is MNHEY, CDR2 SVGAGI, per germline. The CDR3 totals 15 residues. In DNA form, the CDR3 reads TGTGCCAGCAGTTACCGCCCAGGGGGCTGGACTGAAGCTTTCTTT. This sequence encodes CASSYRPGGWTEAFF.

This chain's CDR3 is CASTIRVLTSYEQYV. Written as DNA, the CDR3 is TGCGCCAGCACCATCAGGGTATTAACTTCCTACGAGCAGTACGTC. The chain couples TRBV10-1 to TRBJ2-7; D might be TRBD1 (5 bases). Looked up from germline, CDR1 is WNHNN and CDR2 is SYGVQD (reference sequence). This CDR3 has 15 residues. Deletions cut 7 bases from V and 1 base from J, with 17 bases between.

This clonotype appeared a few times. This rearrangement joins TRBV18 to TRBJ2-7; D ambiguous. Germline-derived CDR1 and CDR2 are KGHSH and LQKENI. The CDR3 contains 13 residues. V gave up 0 bases and J gave up 3 bases, with 6 bases separating them. CDR3 region: CASSPPLHYEQYV. For the CDR3, the DNA is TGTGCCAGCTCACCACCGCTTCACTACGAGCAGTACGTC.

The chain uses TRBV6-1 and TRBJ2-1; 13 nucleotides match TRBD2. CDR1 is MNHNS and CDR2 is SASEGT in the germline V gene. The CDR3 is 18 residues long. With 2 bases clipped from V and 8 bases from J, the junction kept 12 bases outside the gene matches. CDR3 in DNA: TGTGCCAGCAGTGAATGGTCTTCGACTAGCGGGAGGTGGTATGAGCAGTTCTTC. Translating it yields CASSEWSSTSGRWYEQFF.

This chain joins TRBV2 and TRBJ2-5, with TRBD1 matching 10 bases. Germline V CDR1 and CDR2: SNHLY, FYNNEI. The CDR3 runs 17 residues. Trimming took 2 bases from V and 5 from J; bases not matched to a gene: 11. The CDR3: CASSERGTGVSVETQYF. CDR3 nucleotides: TGTGCCAGCAGTGAACGAGGGACAGGGGTTTCGGTGGAGACCCAGTACTTC.

This clonotype has more than one count but fewer than ten. V is TRBV7-2 and J is TRBJ1-5; D gene uncertain. The germline V gene encodes CDR1 SGHTA and CDR2 FQGNSA. The V and J ends lost 1 base and 6 bases respectively, with 10 bases between them. There are 14 residues in the CDR3. CDR3 region: CASSLGVLGQPQHF. The CDR3 DNA reads as TGTGCCAGCAGCTTAGGGGTGTTGGGTCAGCCCCAGCATTTT.

This chain joins TRBV12-3 or TRBV12-4 and TRBJ2-5; 12 nucleotides agree with TRBD1. The CDR3 length is 13 residues. The junction had 9 bases not matched to a gene; V was cut back by 9 bases and J by 10 bases. CDR3 residues: CARGDRGLWDQYF. The CDR3 DNA reads TGTGCCAGGGGGGACAGGGGGCTATGGGACCAGTACTTC.

This clonotype was seen only a few times. V and J are TRBV6-1 and TRBJ2-2; D gene ambiguous. V was clipped by 6 bases and J by 5 bases, with 13 bases between them. The CDR3 loop spans 14 amino acids. CDR1 and CDR2 from the germline V gene are MNHNS and SASEGT. CDR3 in amino acids: CASSAPGRTGELFF. For the CDR3, the DNA is TGTGCCAGCAGCGCCCCGGGCAGAACCGGGGAGCTGTTTTTT.

This clonotype was found a few times. The V gene is TRBV20-1, the J gene TRBJ2-1; 11 bases line up with TRBD2. The CDR3 has 15 amino acids. Germline values: CDR1 DFQATT, CDR2 SNEGSKA (reference sequence). The ends lost 3 bases at V and 7 bases at J; junction bases unmatched: 8. The DNA of the CDR3 is TGCAGTGCTAGCCTTAGCGGGGGGGCGGGAAATGAGCAGTTCTTC. Amino acids: CSASLSGGAGNEQFF.

The chain has TRBV20-1 and TRBJ2-1; TRBD2 is a possible D gene (6 bases). Trimming pared 6 bases from V and 9 bases from J, leaving 12 bases between. The CDR3 length is 11 residues. Germline V lookup: CDR1 DFQATT, CDR2 SNEGSKA (reference sequence). The CDR3 DNA reads TGCAGTGCGACTAGGGTAGGTGAGCAGTTCTTC. Protein: CSATRVGEQFF.

The chain has TRBV6-5 and TRBJ1-4; D may be TRBD1 (5 bases). Germline V lookup: CDR1 MNHEY, CDR2 SVGAGI. The ends were cut back, 2 bases at V and 4 bases at J, with 23 bases in the middle. The CDR3 totals 19 residues. The CDR3 DNA reads TGTGCCAGCAGTTACGTGCGAGGGCAGGGAAGTGGCGGTAATGAAAAACTGTTTTTT. This sequence encodes CASSYVRGQGSGGNEKLFF.

This clonotype occurred many times. The chain couples TRBV5-1 to TRBJ2-3; the match to TRBD2 covers 7 bases. The CDR3 spans 15 residues. V shed 4 bases and J 1 base; nucleotides not matched to a gene: 6. The V gene's germline CDR1 is SGHRS and CDR2 YFSETQ. The CDR3 nucleotides read TGCGCCAGCAGCGAGAGCGGGGACGGCACAGATACGCAGTATTTT. It encodes CASSESGDGTDTQYF.

This clonotype was counted many times. The chain recombines TRBV28 with TRBJ2-1, with D perhaps TRBD1 (6 bases). The CDR3 is 13 residues long. Germline V gene sequence: CDR1 MDHEN, CDR2 SYDVKM. Trimming removed 7 bases from V and 6 bases from J, with 13 bases in between. In nucleotides, the CDR3 is TGTGCCAGCACCATAGGGGGTGGCAATGAGCAGTTCTTC. This encodes CASTIGGGNEQFF.

This clonotype was recorded many times. J is TRBJ2-1 and V is TRBV2; D may be TRBD1 (5 bases). Trimming left V 8 bases short and J 4 bases short, with 6 bases between. Germline loops: CDR1 SNHLY, CDR2 FYNNEI. This CDR3 spans 11 amino acids. CDR3 residues: CASAGYNEQFF. DNA for the CDR3: TGTGCCAGCGCAGGGTACAATGAGCAGTTCTTC. The full variable domain, its missing parts supplied by reference TRBV2 and TRBJ2-1, is EPEVTQTPSHQVTQMGQEVILRCVPISNHLYFYWYRQILGQKVEFLVSFYNNEISEKSEIFDDQFSVERPDGSNFTLKIRSTKLEDSAMYFCASAGYNEQFFGPGTRLTVL.

The CDR3 here is CASSNIVNEQFF. The CDR3, as DNA: TGTGCCAGCAGTAATATCGTAAATGAGCAGTTCTTC. V and J are TRBV12-3 or TRBV12-4 and TRBJ2-1; unclear D gene. This CDR3 has 12 amino acids. V lost 5 bases to trimming and J lost 7 bases, with 9 bases between them.

This clonotype showed up just a few times. The chain recombines TRBV5-1 with TRBJ1-2; D is unresolved. V dropped 3 bases and J dropped 8 bases, with 17 bases sitting between them. CDR3 length: 14 residues. Germline-derived CDR1 and CDR2 are SGHRS and YFSETQ. The CDR3 nucleotides are TGCGCCAGCAGCTCGGTCTCAGGTGGATGGGGCTACACCTTC. This encodes CASSSVSGGWGYTF.

This clonotype was counted ten times or more. The J gene is TRBJ2-3, the V gene TRBV29-1; D could derive from TRBD1 or TRBD2 (5 bases each). The ends were cut back, 7 bases at V and 8 bases at J, with 10 bases in the middle. This CDR3 comprises 10 residues. Germline V CDR1 and CDR2: SQVTM, ANQGSEA. In nucleotides, the CDR3 is TGCAGCGCGGGACCGGGTACGCAGTATTTT. Protein product: CSAGPGTQYF.

This clonotype occurred a few times. The chain has TRBV11-1 and TRBJ2-3, with TRBD2 as a possible D gene (6 bases). The CDR3 has 16 amino acids. CDR1 and CDR2 (germline): SGHAT, FQDESV (reference sequence). The V gene lost 5 bases and the J gene lost 0 bases, with 15 bases spanning the gap. This CDR3 is CASSPRERTSTDTQYF. The CDR3 nucleotides are TGTGCCAGCAGCCCCCGGGAGCGGACTAGCACAGATACGCAGTATTTT.

This clonotype was found a few times. The chain couples TRBV20-1 to TRBJ2-1; TRBD2 might be the D (5 bases). Germline lookup yields CDR1 DFQATT and CDR2 SNEGSKA (reference sequence). V was cut by 1 base and J by 6 bases, with 13 bases left in between. The CDR3 loop spans 14 amino acids. The CDR3 is CSARAPVGSNEQFF. The CDR3 DNA sequence: TGCAGTGCTAGAGCCCCAGTAGGGAGCAATGAGCAGTTCTTC.